The present entry profiles one T cell receptor beta chain with its context. The antigen is unknown. Trimming took off 2 bases at V and 4 bases at J, with 3 bases between the two ends. Germline values: CDR1 SEHNR, CDR2 FQNEAQ (reference sequence). This CDR3 region has 12 residues. These data are taken from a study of T cell responses to AZD1222 COVID-19 vaccine. Study findings and constraints: Donors in the cohort were predominantly white British and more often female, and clonal diversity was possibly underestimated. Vaccine-associated CD4 TCRs spanned spike, dominant at 160-218 and 743-854. Reportedly, nearly half of unique spike TCRs recognized epitopes outside B.1.351/B.1.1.7 mutations. Repertoire sampling occurred only after the peak T cell response.

Libraries were prepared by immunoSEQ multiplex PCR; TCRdb keeps only in-frame clonotypes and omits some of them. Of 130,000 or so clones listed, around 89% are singletons. This sequence originates from an adult in good health. The chain joins TRBV7-9 to TRBJ1-5; D is unresolved. The sample was peripheral blood, taken on day 0 of MenACWY control vaccination. The CDR3 protein is CASSLINQPQHF. CDR3 nucleotides: TGTGCCAGCAGCTTAATAAATCAGCCCCAGCATTTT.